The entry below gives a single TCR beta chain sequence along with its context. Repertoires were generated with immunoSEQ multiplex PCR, while TCRdb's copy carries only in-frame clones and drops some. The sample lists about 440,000 clones, around nine tenths occurring once. Documented treatment: roughly 20 received Ad26.COV2.S at low or high dose, single or two shots; about five received placebo; per-sample allocation not given. Specimen acquisition occurred on day 63 following the initial vaccine or placebo injection. The source of the sample is a study of Ad26.COV2.S vaccination and SARS-CoV-2 variants. Study information: The vaccine Ad26.COV2.S was put into the muscle once, or twice with 56 days between.

Germline V gene sequence: CDR1 SGHVS, CDR2 FQNEAQ. Trimming shortened V by 2 bases and J by 4 bases, and 14 bases separated the two germline ends. CDR3 length: 15 residues. The specimen was peripheral blood, collected in a trial of Ad26.COV2.S vaccine versus placebo. This sequence joins TRBV7-8 and TRBJ1-2; D possibly corresponds to TRBD1 (6 bases). The clonotype was recovered from a person aged 18 to 65 who received the Ad26.COV2.S COVID-19 vaccine or a placebo. CDR3 sequence: CASSLTGGEGYGYTF. The CDR3 coding sequence is TGTGCCAGCAGCTTAACGGGGGGCGAAGGCTATGGCTACACCTTC.